Below, 15 T cell receptor beta chains from the same sample are listed, as sequenced in a study of T cell responses to AZD1222 COVID-19 vaccine. Measured with immunoSEQ multiplex PCR; TCRdb has only the in-frame clones, and not every one. The repertoire holds 250,000 to 300,000 clones, with 90% to 95% as singletons. Sequencing used peripheral blood, obtained 28 days after the second AZD1222 dose. Receptors originate from an adult who received the AZD1222 COVID-19 vaccine.

The chain recombines TRBV12-3 or TRBV12-4 with TRBJ2-7; 8 positions match TRBD1. V shed 8 bases, J shed 0 bases, and the junction held 3 bases outside the gene matches. This CDR3 is 13 amino acids long. Written as DNA, the CDR3 is TGTGCCAGCTCCGGACAGGGCTCCTACGAGCAGTACTTC. This encodes CASSGQGSYEQYF.

This clone was seen only once. The gene calls are TRBV4-3 and TRBJ2-1; 14 positions agree with TRBD2. Germline CDR1 LGHNA, CDR2 YSLEER. The CDR3 loop spans 19 amino acids. With V trimmed by 4 bases and J by 0 bases, 8 bases remained unmatched. In nucleotides, the CDR3 is TGCGCCAGCAGCCCCAGGGGACTAGCGGGAGAGGGCTCCTACAATGAGCAGTTCTTC. This gives the protein CASSPRGLAGEGSYNEQFF.

The chain has TRBV6-5 and TRBJ2-7; possible D gene TRBD2, 5 bases. V was trimmed by 6 bases and J by 3 bases, leaving 12 bases between them. Germline V CDR1 and CDR2: MNHEY, SVGAGI. This CDR3 contains 13 residues. CDR3 residues: CASSSAGSYEQYF. As DNA, the CDR3 is TGTGCCAGCAGCTCGGCGGGTAGCTACGAGCAGTACTTC.

The V call is TRBV15, the J call TRBJ2-3; 7 positions match TRBD1. V trimming: 5 bases; J trimming: 1 base; junction bases outside the gene matches: 6. Germline V gives CDR1 LNHNV, CDR2 YYDKDF (reference sequence). The CDR3 runs 15 residues. In DNA form, the CDR3 reads TGTGCCACCAGCTTGCGACAGGGAGGCACAGATACGCAGTATTTT. It specifies CATSLRQGGTDTQYF.

The rearrangement uses TRBV2 and TRBJ2-3; D is unclear. Germline CDR1 reads SNHLY; CDR2 reads FYNNEI. The V gene lost 3 bases and the J gene lost 2 bases, with 6 bases spanning the gap. CDR3 length: 13 amino acids. The CDR3 nucleotides read TGTGCCAGCAGTGATGGTCCCACAGATACGCAGTATTTT. Translated, it gives CASSDGPTDTQYF.

V and J are TRBV7-2 and TRBJ2-5; D unresolved. The germline V gene has CDR1 SGHTA and CDR2 FQGNSA. V lost 0 bases and J lost 4, with 12 bases in between. CDR3 length: 15 amino acids. The DNA of the CDR3 is TGTGCCAGCAGCTTAGCGGGTACCTGGACAGAGACCCAGTACTTC. As protein: CASSLAGTWTETQYF.

The gene calls are TRBV5-1 and TRBJ2-7; 8 nucleotides match TRBD2. Germline CDR1 and CDR2: SGHRS and YFSETQ. V gave up 4 bases and J gave up 5 bases; unmatched junction bases: 14. The CDR3 totals 16 residues. CDR3 nucleotides: TGCGCCAGCAGCAGAGATTCCCGGACTAGCCGAGACGAGCAGTACTTC. It specifies CASSRDSRTSRDEQYF.

The chain joins TRBV4-1 to TRBJ1-2, with a possible D match to TRBD1 (5 bases). CDR3 length equals 15 residues. Germline CDR1 MGHRA, CDR2 YSYEKL. The germline V and J ends were trimmed by 4 bases and 3 bases, with 15 bases remaining between them. The CDR3: CASSPLSRADYGYTF. The DNA of the CDR3 is TGCGCCAGCAGCCCCCTTTCCAGGGCGGACTATGGCTACACCTTC.

The genes are TRBV11-2 and TRBJ1-4, with a weak D call TRBD1 (5 bases). This CDR3 has 13 residues. V dropped 1 base and J dropped 8 bases, with 8 bases sitting between them. Germline loops: CDR1 SGHAT, CDR2 FQNNGV. CDR3 nucleotides: TGTGCCAGCAGCTTAGCCGGGACGGAAAAACTGTTTTTT. Translating it yields CASSLAGTEKLFF. Variable domain in full (rest from reference TRBV11-2 and TRBJ1-4): EAGVAQSPRYKIIEKRQSVAFWCNPISGHATLYWYQQILGQGPKLLIQFQNNGVVDDSQLPKDRFSAERLKGVDSTLKIQPAKLEDSAVYLCASSLAGTEKLFFGSGTQLSVL.

This chain links TRBV6-1 with TRBJ2-3, with a tentative D call TRBD2 (7 bases). This CDR3 has 15 residues. Germline V gives CDR1 MNHNS, CDR2 SASEGT. V shed 2 bases and J shed 6 bases, with 15 bases lying between them. The CDR3 spells CASSESRGPTDTQYF. The CDR3, as DNA: TGTGCCAGCAGTGAATCGCGGGGGCCTACGGATACGCAGTATTTT.

As for this clone: This sample also contains other DNA sequences that code for the same CDR3. The J gene is TRBJ2-5, the V gene TRBV7-3; D is uncertain. The CDR3 covers 14 residues. The V gene's germline CDR1 is SGHTA and CDR2 FQGTGA. The V end lost 1 base, the J end lost 1 base, and 7 bases lay between the germline ends. The DNA of the CDR3 is TGTGCCAGCAGCTTAAGCGGCCCCCAAGAGACCCAGTACTTC. Its protein is CASSLSGPQETQYF.

This clone was seen only once. V and J are TRBV30 and TRBJ1-4; 9 bases align to TRBD1. The CDR3 totals 13 residues. In germline, CDR1 is GTSNPN, CDR2 SVGIG (reference sequence). V was clipped by 4 bases and J by 6 bases; unmatched bases: 3. CDR3 loop: CAWNRGLDEKLFF. CDR3 DNA sequence: TGTGCCTGGAACAGGGGGCTTGATGAAAAACTGTTTTTT.

This rearrangement joins TRBV15 to TRBJ1-1; no clear D gene. This CDR3 comprises 15 residues. With 5 bases removed from V and 4 bases from J, the gap between germline ends came to 17 bases. In germline, CDR1 is LNHNV, CDR2 YYDKDF (reference sequence). CDR3 amino acids: CATSPMAGYGTEAFF. For the CDR3, the DNA is TGTGCCACCAGCCCTATGGCGGGGTATGGCACTGAAGCTTTCTTT.

Note on this clone: This specimen includes other DNA sequences encoding the same CDR3. CDR3 region: CASSLGPSYEQYF. The CDR3 region has the DNA TGTGCCAGCAGTCTGGGACCCTCCTACGAGCAGTACTTC. The genes are TRBV12-3 or TRBV12-4 and TRBJ2-7; D may correspond to TRBD1 or TRBD2 (5 bases each). This CDR3 comprises 13 residues. Trimming pared 5 bases from V and 0 bases from J, leaving 8 bases between.

CDR3 residues: CASTPSGHTANYGYTF. CDR3 nucleotides: TGTGCCAGTACCCCTTCTGGGCATACAGCTAACTATGGCTACACCTTC. The V gene is TRBV19, the J gene TRBJ1-2, with D uncertain. The germline V and J ends were trimmed by 7 bases and 0 bases, with 18 bases remaining between them. From germline, CDR1 is LNHDA and CDR2 SQIVND (reference sequence). There are 16 residues in the CDR3.